This T cell receptor (beta chain) appears in the sequencing data of a study of blood T cell repertoires in COVID-19 (dated by TCRdb to the early 2020s). Study-level background: Samples from collaborators originated in the United States, Italy and Spain and spanned both the acute and convalescent phases of COVID-19. The repertoires were made available in a free public database intended to serve as a resource for research on the immune response to SARS-CoV-2. HLA class I and class II types, where available, came from metadata supplied by the sample provider rather than from assay-based typing. Samples came from the ongoing ImmuneRACE study (first 160 participants) plus 1,254 subjects from 6 global collaborators. The sample metadata nearly always contained a de-identified subject ID, COVID-19 status, age in years and sex. The material from the prospective study consisted of cDNA or gDNA derived from T cells, B-cell-depleted T cells, or PBMCs. Subjects who had been exposed to COVID-19, were actively infected with it, or had recovered from it provided the deeply sampled blood TCRbeta repertoires that made up the dataset. General study outcomes and caveats: How much clinical and demographic metadata was included differed by source and by participant, and the metadata was provided uncurated.

Comments on this clone: This clone's antigen is unknown. No base-level quality is on record; no much larger clone is a single base apart.

Each collaborating institution followed its own protocols to collect whole blood in K2EDTA tubes. For TCRbeta analysis, collaborators shipped samples in one of three forms: frozen whole blood, isolated PBMCs, or DNA extracted from either of those sample types. The immunoSEQ Assay, a bias-controlled multiplex PCR, was used to amplify TCRbeta CDR3 regions from genomic DNA. The original pipeline was this. The number of nucleated cells in each sample was estimated from the amplification of reference gene primers within the assay. To quantify the absolute abundance of each unique TCRbeta CDR3 rearrangement, sequence reads were collapsed and filtered. For each sample, productive Simpson clonality was calculated as the square root of Simpson's diversity index over productive rearrangements. TCRdb provides this immuneACCESS table in a form limited to in-frame rearrangements. Some clones are lacking; in checked studies, under half of them reflect an unresolved V gene, and why the rest are absent is not known. D and trimming come from the DNA, and the V and J calls and clone size come from that table. The sample yields 50,000 to 75,000 clones; about nine tenths were counted once. Clones ranked in the top ten supply roughly 8.6% of the sample.

CDR1 and CDR2 are drawn from the germline V gene: SNHLY, FYNNEI. V has 7 bases trimmed and J has 4 bases trimmed; junction bases matching no gene number 9. The CDR3 sequence holds 14 residues, the cysteine and phenylalanine included. The sequence is cut down to CDR3 DNA, 42 bases in frame from base 1. The rearrangement joined TRBV2 to TRBJ2-7, with TRBD1 identical over 8 junction bases. The sequenced sample was peripheral blood. The TCR comes from a human donor in a cohort sampled during active COVID-19. The DNA sequence is TGTGCCAGCACCGCTGGCAGGGGGCATTACGAGCAGTACTTC. It specifies CASTAGRGHYEQYF.